This T cell receptor (beta chain) was captured in a study of vaccination and CD4 T cells after COVID-19. Of note for this clonotype: Its antigen is unknown.

This CDR3 contains 15 residues. Germline V gene lookup returns CDR1 SGDLS and CDR2 YYNGEE. Trimming took 0 bases from V and 2 from J, leaving 11 bases between them. Cultured CD4+ T-cell DNA underwent Oncomine TCR Beta short-read sequencing. TCRdb processed the PCR reads anew with MiXCR; each CDR3 protein has one entry. The data hold about 15,000 distinct CDR3 sequences, with 53% observed a single time. This sample's treatment: roughly nine-day PBMC culture with coronavirus spike peptide pools or control peptides (ViraFEST assay). The clonotype was recovered from a human donor who had recovered from COVID-19. This chain joins TRBV9 and TRBJ1-2; tentatively, D is TRBD1 (5 bases). Sequencing was carried out using CD4+ T cells from blood, cultured in vitro. The CDR3 DNA is TGTGCCAGCAGCGTAGCTGACGACAGCAACTATGGCTACACCTTC. It translates to CASSVADDSNYGYTF.